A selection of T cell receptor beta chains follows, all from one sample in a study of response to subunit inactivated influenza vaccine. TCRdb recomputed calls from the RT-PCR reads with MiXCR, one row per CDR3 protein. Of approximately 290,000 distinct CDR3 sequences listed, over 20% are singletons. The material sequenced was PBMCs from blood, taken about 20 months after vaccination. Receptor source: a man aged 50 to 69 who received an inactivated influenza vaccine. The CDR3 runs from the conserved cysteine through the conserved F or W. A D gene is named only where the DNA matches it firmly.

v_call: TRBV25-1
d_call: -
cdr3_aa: CASSEGGFNEKLFF

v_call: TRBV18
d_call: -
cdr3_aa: CASSPISGHRNTEAFF

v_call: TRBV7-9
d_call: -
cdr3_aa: CASSLDARGVQETQYF

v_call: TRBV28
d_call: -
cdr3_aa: CASSFSPSTANYGYTF

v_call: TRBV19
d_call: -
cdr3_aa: CASSIGGGGNQPQHF

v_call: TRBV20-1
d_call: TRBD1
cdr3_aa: CSARDGTGAGGSNQPQHF

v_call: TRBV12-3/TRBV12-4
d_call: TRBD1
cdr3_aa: CASSFWTGNIGYTF

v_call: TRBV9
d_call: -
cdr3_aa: CASSVDWRAEAFF

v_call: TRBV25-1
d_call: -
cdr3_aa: CASSEGEDTQYF

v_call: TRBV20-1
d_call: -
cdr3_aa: CSASLSREGDSMGYTF

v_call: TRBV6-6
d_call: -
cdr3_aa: CASSYSGYEQFF

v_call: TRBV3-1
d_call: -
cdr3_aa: CASSLMGGVGTFF

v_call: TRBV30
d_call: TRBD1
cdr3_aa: CAWSVPGGRLEAFF

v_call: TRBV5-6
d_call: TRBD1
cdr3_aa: CASSQKGRGDQPQHF

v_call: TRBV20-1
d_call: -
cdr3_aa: CSARGQTGGYTF

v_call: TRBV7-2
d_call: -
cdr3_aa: CASSSRASDYGYTF

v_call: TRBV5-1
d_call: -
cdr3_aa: CASSLVPDQPQHF